Following are 9 T cell receptor beta chains from one sample sequenced in a study of Ad26.COV2.S vaccination and SARS-CoV-2 variants. As for treatment: 15 to 20 received Ad26.COV2.S at low or high dose, single or two shots; about 5 received placebo; per-sample allocation not given. Sampling occurred on day 63 after the first vaccine or placebo injection. Data came from immunoSEQ multiplex PCR; TCRdb stores just in-frame clones and leaves some out. The data hold about 470,000 clones, with less than 95% observed a single time. The material was peripheral blood, obtained in a trial of Ad26.COV2.S vaccine versus placebo. These receptors were obtained from a person aged 18-65 years who received the Ad26.COV2.S COVID-19 vaccine or a placebo.

Only a few counts were recorded for this clone. The CDR3 coding sequence is TGTGCCAGCAGCGTAGAGGGGGGACGGACGCAGTATTTT. Translation gives CASSVEGGRTQYF. V is TRBV9 and J is TRBJ2-3; either TRBD1 or TRBD2 may supply D (6 bases each). CDR1 and CDR2 from the germline V gene are SGDLS and YYNGEE. The ends were cut back, 0 bases at V and 9 bases at J, with 11 bases in the middle. The CDR3 is made up of 13 amino acids. The whole variable domain, remainder taken from reference TRBV9 and TRBJ2-3, is DSGVTQTPKHLITATGQRVTLRCSPRSGDLSVYWYQQSLDQGLQFLIQYYNGEERAKGNILERFSAQQFPDLHSELNLSSLELGDSALYFCASSVEGGRTQYFGPGTRLTVL.

The chain is built from TRBV19 and TRBJ2-1; 8 bases map to TRBD2. With 3 bases clipped from V and 2 bases from J, the junction kept 0 bases outside the gene matches. Germline CDR1 reads LNHDA; CDR2 reads SQIVND (reference sequence). The CDR3 loop spans 14 amino acids. The CDR3 nucleotides are TGTGCCAGTAGTATCGGGGGGGCCTACAATGAGCAGTTCTTC. It specifies CASSIGGAYNEQFF.

The chain joins TRBV11-2 to TRBJ1-2, with a possible D match to TRBD1 (5 bases). The CDR3 covers 13 residues. Deletions cut 1 base from V and 8 bases from J, with 11 bases between. Germline loops: CDR1 SGHAT, CDR2 FQNNGV. CDR3 amino acids: CASSLAGTGGYTF. In DNA form, the CDR3 reads TGTGCCAGCAGCTTAGCAGGGACGGGGGGCTACACCTTC.

The chain joins TRBV4-1 to TRBJ2-7; 11 nucleotides line up with TRBD2. The CDR3 loop spans 16 amino acids. Germline CDR1 reads MGHRA; CDR2 reads YSYEKL. Germline trimming cut 4 bases from V and 0 bases from J; bases unmatched to any gene: 5. CDR3 in amino acids: CASSPLGTSGSYEQYF. CDR3 nucleotide sequence: TGCGCCAGCAGCCCTCTGGGGACTAGCGGCTCCTACGAGCAGTACTTC.

The chain uses TRBV27 and TRBJ2-7; D might be TRBD2 (6 bases). Trimming removed 5 bases at V and 6 bases at J, with 23 bases between. Germline values: CDR1 MNHEY, CDR2 SMNVEV (reference sequence). CDR3 size: 16 residues. This CDR3 reads CASSDGIWGETGEQYF. Here the CDR3 DNA reads TGTGCCAGCAGTGACGGGATTTGGGGGGAGACGGGCGAGCAGTACTTC.

The rearrangement links TRBV18 to TRBJ1-2, with D tentatively TRBD1 (5 bases). Germline lookup yields CDR1 KGHSH and CDR2 LQKENI. Trimming pared 5 bases from V and 3 bases from J, leaving 7 bases between. The CDR3 has 12 residues. The CDR3 protein is CASSEGDYGYTF. The CDR3 DNA reads as TGTGCCAGCTCAGAAGGGGACTATGGCTACACCTTC. Supplemented by reference TRBV18 and TRBJ1-2, the full variable domain reads NAGVMQNPRHLVRRRGQEARLRCSPMKGHSHVYWYRQLPEEGLKFMVYLQKENIIDESGMPKERFSAEFPKEGPSILRIQQVVRGDSAAYFCASSEGDYGYTFGSGTRLTVV.

The V and J genes are TRBV4-3 and TRBJ2-7, with 8 bases lining up with TRBD1. Germline V CDR1 and CDR2: LGHNA, YSLEER. J lost 4 bases, V lost 1 base, and 9 bases had no gene match. This CDR3 has 16 residues. The CDR3 region has the DNA TGCGCCAGCAGCCAAGGAAGCACAGGGGGGTCTTACGAGCAGTACTTC. This translates into CASSQGSTGGSYEQYF.

This sequence joins TRBV7-3 and TRBJ2-1; 8 bases agree with TRBD2. There are 12 residues in the CDR3. V lost 5 bases and J lost 9; bases outside the gene matches: 3. Germline lookup yields CDR1 SGHTA and CDR2 FQGTGA. The CDR3 bases are TGTGCCAGCAGCATAAGCGGGAGTGAGCAGTTCTTC. Translating it yields CASSISGSEQFF.

In this sample, this clone turned up once. The V call is TRBV28, the J call TRBJ2-3, with D tentatively TRBD1 (6 bases). Trimming removed 5 bases at V and 2 bases at J, with 14 bases between. Germline-derived CDR1 and CDR2 are MDHEN and SYDVKM. CDR3 length: 15 residues. For the CDR3, the DNA is TGTGCCAGCAGTCCCCCGGACAGACACACAGATACGCAGTATTTT. It translates to CASSPPDRHTDTQYF.